The entry below gives a single TCR beta chain sequence along with its context. As yet, its antigen is unknown. The CDR3 is 16 residues long. The germline V gene has CDR1 LNHDA and CDR2 SQIVND (reference sequence). V was cut by 1 base and J by 1 base, with 13 bases left in between. The data were taken from a study of OX40 agonist ivuxolimab in advanced cancers. The overall study: The dose-escalation cohort was just under 85% male, with a mean age of 60 years, ranging about 20 to 85. Whole-study results and caveats: Also present in some nonresponders was a low level of normalized T-cell clonal expansion.

Sequencing used immunoSEQ multiplex PCR; TCRdb keeps in-frame clones, though not all of them. The data show tens of thousands of clones, approximately 86% seen once. This TCR derives from an adult with an advanced solid tumor such as melanoma, head and neck, liver or kidney cancer. The sample in question was CD4+ or CD8+ T cells sorted from blood, obtained in a trial of the OX40 agonist ivuxolimab. This chain links TRBV19 with TRBJ1-1; D not certain. As DNA, the CDR3 is TGTGCCAGTAGTATAGGGTCGAAGGTGGGGAACACTGAAGCTTTCTTT. Its translation: CASSIGSKVGNTEAFF.